This T cell receptor beta chain was profiled in a study of Ad26.COV2.S vaccination and SARS-CoV-2 variants. Study observations and caveats: CD8+ and CD4+ T cells specific for spike reportedly responded with substantial breadth after vaccination.

Sequencing used immunoSEQ multiplex PCR; TCRdb keeps in-frame clones, though not all of them. The data hold about 680,000 clones, with 80% to 90% observed a single time. As regards this clone: Its antigen is not known.

Treatment meaning: approximately 18 received Ad26.COV2.S at low or high dose, single or two shots; roughly five received placebo; per-sample allocation not given. Day 63 after the first injection of vaccine or placebo was the sampling time. The germline V gene encodes CDR1 MNHNY and CDR2 SVGAGI (reference sequence). CDR3 size: 13 residues. V shed 5 bases, J shed 6 bases, and the junction held 5 bases outside the gene matches. The source was peripheral blood, collected in a trial of Ad26.COV2.S vaccine versus placebo. The receptor comes from a person between 18 and 65 years old who received the Ad26.COV2.S COVID-19 vaccine or a placebo. This chain links TRBV6-6 with TRBJ1-2; 8 bases match TRBD1. This chain's CDR3 is CASSSQGANGYTF. CDR3 DNA: TGTGCCAGCAGTAGCCAGGGGGCAAATGGCTACACCTTC.